Sequencing of this T cell receptor beta chain was carried out in a study of shared clonotypes between healthy human individuals. For the study at large: Each donor's CD4 naive and CD4 memory cells filled three plates apiece, CD8 naive two, and CD8 memory one.

Findings of the study overall: Researchers found naive subsets generally carried larger estimated richness than memory subsets.

Only in-frame clones appear in the TCRdb table, and some are missing; sequencing was by immunoSEQ multiplex PCR. The sample records around 1.5 million clones, roughly 98% being singletons. Germline CDR1 is SGHTA and CDR2 is FQGNSA. The CDR3 extends over 19 amino acids. About this clone: The antigen is not known. The junction differs from germline at one of its ends, possibly a read error.

This TCR was sampled from a man aged 30 to 39 in good health. The chain has TRBV7-2 and TRBJ2-5, with 9 bases lining up with TRBD1. Sample: naive CD4+ T cells sorted from blood. As for subset: CD45RA+ positively selected. The CDR3 loop is CASSLWGQGIFTTQEAQYF. DNA of the CDR3: TGTGCCAGCAGCTTATGGGGACAGGGTATCTTTACGACGCAAGAGGCCCAGTACTTC.